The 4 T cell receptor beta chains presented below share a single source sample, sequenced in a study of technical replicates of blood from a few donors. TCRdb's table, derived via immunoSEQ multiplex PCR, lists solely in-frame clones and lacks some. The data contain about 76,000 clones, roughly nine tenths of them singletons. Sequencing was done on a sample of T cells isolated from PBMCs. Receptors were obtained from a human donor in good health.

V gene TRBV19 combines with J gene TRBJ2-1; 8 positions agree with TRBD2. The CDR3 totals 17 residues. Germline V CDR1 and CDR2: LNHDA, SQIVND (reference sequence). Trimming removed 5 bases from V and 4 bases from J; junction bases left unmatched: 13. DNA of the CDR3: TGTGCCAGTAGTCCAAGGACTAGCTCGTCAGGATACAATGAGCAGTTCTTC. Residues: CASSPRTSSSGYNEQFF.

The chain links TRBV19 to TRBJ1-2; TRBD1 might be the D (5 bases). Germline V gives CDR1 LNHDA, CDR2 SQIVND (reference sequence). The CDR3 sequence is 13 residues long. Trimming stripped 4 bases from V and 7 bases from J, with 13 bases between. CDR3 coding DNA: TGTGCCAGTAGTAATGGAGGGGAGCTTGGCTACACCTTC. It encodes CASSNGGELGYTF.

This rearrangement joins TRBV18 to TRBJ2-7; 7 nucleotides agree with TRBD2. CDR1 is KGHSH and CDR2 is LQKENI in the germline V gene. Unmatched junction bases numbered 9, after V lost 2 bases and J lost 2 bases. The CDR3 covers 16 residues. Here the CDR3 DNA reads TGTGCCAGCTCACCATCAAGGGACTACCAAACCTACGAGCAGTACTTC. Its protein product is CASSPSRDYQTYEQYF.

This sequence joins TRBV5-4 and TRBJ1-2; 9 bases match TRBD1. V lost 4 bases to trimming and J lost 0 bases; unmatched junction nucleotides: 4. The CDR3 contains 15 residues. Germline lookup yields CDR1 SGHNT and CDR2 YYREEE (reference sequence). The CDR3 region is CASSGTGRPNYGYTF. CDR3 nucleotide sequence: TGTGCCAGCAGCGGGACAGGGCGACCTAACTATGGCTACACCTTC.